The 23 T cell receptor beta chains presented below share a single source sample, sequenced in a study of beta chain features in type 1 diabetes. Reverse transcription of all isolated RNA meant that expressed TCRB transcripts were sequenced. Profiled with immunoSEQ multiplex PCR; TCRdb holds only in-frame clones, not every one. The sample records hundreds of thousands of clones, roughly 30% being singletons. The sequenced sample was naive CD4+ T cells from blood. The receptors come from a man younger than 35 in good health.

The rearrangement uses TRBV4-2 and TRBJ1-2; D call uncertain. Trimming removed 4 bases from V and 2 bases from J, with 11 bases in between. Per germline, CDR1 LGHNA and CDR2 YNFKEQ. This CDR3 region has 14 residues. The chain's CDR3 is CASSPSDTNYGYTF. CDR3 DNA: TGTGCCAGCAGCCCATCTGACACCAACTATGGCTACACCTTC.

This clone was found a few times. The chain links TRBV2 to TRBJ2-4, with TRBD2 as a possible D gene (6 bases). The CDR3 contains 12 residues. Trimming cost V 6 bases and J 12 bases, with 15 bases left between them. Germline-derived CDR1 and CDR2 are SNHLY and FYNNEI. CDR3 sequence: CASRDQDYSQYF. DNA of the CDR3: TGTGCCAGCAGGGATCAGGACTACTCTCAGTACTTC.

This chain connects TRBV14 to TRBJ2-5; D may be TRBD2 (5 bases). V was shortened by 9 bases and J by 2 bases, with 10 bases between the two germline ends. In germline, CDR1 is SGHDN, CDR2 FVKESK. CDR3 length: 12 residues. The CDR3 bases are TGTGCCAGAAGGAGGCTTCAAGAGACCCAGTACTTC. Encoded protein: CARRRLQETQYF.

The chain carries TRBV6-1 and TRBJ1-5; 7 bases fit TRBD1. CDR3 length: 14 residues. Germline lookup yields CDR1 MNHNS and CDR2 SASEGT. Trimming removed 9 bases from V and 1 base from J; junction bases left unmatched: 6. The CDR3 here is CASSDRASNQPQHF. The CDR3 DNA reads as TGTGCCAGTAGCGACAGGGCGAGCAATCAGCCCCAGCATTTT.

This clone was observed a handful of times. This chain joins TRBV7-9 and TRBJ2-3; TRBD2 might be the D (5 bases). V lost 0 bases and J 7 bases, leaving 11 bases between the germline ends. Germline CDR1 is SEHNR and CDR2 is FQNEAQ (reference sequence). This CDR3 comprises 14 residues. CDR3 DNA: TGTGCCAGCAGCTTAGCGGGAGAGATGAATACGCAGTATTTT. The encoded protein is CASSLAGEMNTQYF.

This clone occurred a few times. This chain uses TRBV29-1 with TRBJ2-7; either TRBD1 or TRBD2 may fit D (5 bases each). Germline values: CDR1 SQVTM, CDR2 ANQGSEA. The length of the CDR3 is 13 residues. Trimming cost V 6 bases and J 5 bases, with 17 bases left between them. CDR3 protein: CSVLRAGRDEQYF. In nucleotides, the CDR3 is TGCAGCGTGCTTCGGGCAGGGCGGGACGAGCAGTACTTC.

The V call is TRBV29-1, the J call TRBJ1-2; no firm D call. Trimming removed 3 bases from V and 6 bases from J, with 5 bases in between. The CDR3 is 10 residues long. In germline, CDR1 is SQVTM, CDR2 ANQGSEA. CDR3 sequence: CSVDDNGYTF. CDR3 coding DNA: TGCAGCGTTGATGACAATGGCTACACCTTC.

On this clone: The sample has other DNA sequences that encode this CDR3 too. The chain joins TRBV7-2 to TRBJ2-1; TRBD1 matches at 8 bases. The J segment lost 1 base and the V segment lost 3 bases, leaving 2 bases of the junction unmatched. Germline values: CDR1 SGHTA, CDR2 FQGNSA. The CDR3 runs 15 residues. The chain's CDR3 is CASSFDRGSYNEQFF. The CDR3 coding sequence is TGTGCCAGCAGCTTTGACAGGGGATCCTACAATGAGCAGTTCTTC.

This chain joins TRBV2 and TRBJ2-3, with D unclear. With 6 bases removed from V and 0 bases from J, the gap between germline ends came to 19 bases. Per germline, CDR1 SNHLY and CDR2 FYNNEI. CDR3 length equals 17 residues. The CDR3 protein is CASRHPSRSASTDTQYF. Here the CDR3 DNA reads TGTGCCAGCAGACATCCTTCCCGTTCCGCTAGCACAGATACGCAGTATTTT.

CDR3 protein: CGSGGQETQYF. Here the CDR3 DNA reads TGCGGTAGTGGGGGGCAAGAGACCCAGTACTTC. This sequence joins TRBV20-1 and TRBJ2-5, with D possibly TRBD2 on 6 matching bases. CDR1 is DFQATT and CDR2 is SNEGSKA in the germline V gene (reference sequence). This CDR3 has 11 residues.

This chain connects TRBV9 to TRBJ2-3; D possibly corresponds to TRBD2 (5 bases). Between the trimmed V and J ends, which lost 0 bases and 2 bases, there was a span of 10 bases. The germline V gene has CDR1 SGDLS and CDR2 YYNGEE. The CDR3 covers 15 residues. Written as DNA, the CDR3 is TGTGCCAGCAGCGTAGAGAGCGGTTACACAGATACGCAGTATTTT. It specifies CASSVESGYTDTQYF.

This rearrangement joins TRBV29-1 to TRBJ2-7; tentative D call: TRBD2 (5 bases). The CDR3 is 13 residues long. Germline CDR1 reads SQVTM; CDR2 reads ANQGSEA. V lost 6 bases to trimming and J lost 8 bases, with 20 bases between them. The CDR3 nucleotides are TGCAGCGTGAGGGAACTGGACGGAAACAAGCAGTACTTC. Its protein is CSVRELDGNKQYF.

This chain connects TRBV28 to TRBJ2-7; 7 bases map to TRBD1. Germline V gene data show CDR1 as MDHEN and CDR2 as SYDVKM. The CDR3 totals 15 residues. V shed 7 bases and J 2 bases; nucleotides not matched to a gene: 11. CDR3 DNA: TGTGCCAGCACCCTCTCGGACAGGCCCCCCTACGAGCAGTACTTC. This encodes CASTLSDRPPYEQYF.

The CDR3, as DNA: TGTGCCAGCAGCACCAACAGGGGGCAGACGGAGACCCAGTACTTC. Protein sequence: CASSTNRGQTETQYF. The rearrangement links TRBV7-9 to TRBJ2-5; 9 bases align to TRBD1. The CDR3 totals 15 residues. CDR1 is SEHNR and CDR2 is FQNEAQ in the germline V gene (reference sequence). Unmatched junction bases numbered 9, after V lost 5 bases and J lost 5 bases.

The chain employs TRBV11-2 and TRBJ1-2; D may be TRBD1 (5 bases). The V and J ends lost 5 bases and 2 bases respectively, with 9 bases between them. CDR3 size: 13 residues. Germline V gene data show CDR1 as SGHAT and CDR2 as FQNNGV. CDR3 protein: CASSPGRNYGYTF. Here the CDR3 DNA reads TGTGCCAGCAGCCCGGGACGGAACTATGGCTACACCTTC.

The V gene is TRBV29-1, the J gene TRBJ2-1, with a weak D call TRBD1 (5 bases). CDR1 is SQVTM and CDR2 is ANQGSEA in the germline V gene. Trimming took off 3 bases at V and 2 bases at J, with 8 bases between the two ends. The CDR3 covers 13 residues. CDR3 in amino acids: CSVDRAPYNEQFF. The CDR3 coding sequence is TGCAGCGTTGACAGGGCGCCCTACAATGAGCAGTTCTTC.

The chain has TRBV7-7 and TRBJ2-1, with 12 positions matching TRBD2. With V trimmed by 1 base and J by 7 bases, 2 bases remained unmatched. Looked up from germline, CDR1 is SSHAT and CDR2 is FNYEAQ (reference sequence). The CDR3 length is 15 residues. CDR3 bases: TGTGCCAGCAGCTTAGGACTAGCGGGAGTTAATGAGCAGTTCTTC. Residues: CASSLGLAGVNEQFF.

This clone was observed a few times. The chain combines TRBV7-2 with TRBJ2-7, with D maybe TRBD2 (5 bases). This CDR3 comprises 14 residues. In germline, CDR1 is SGHTA, CDR2 FQGNSA. V was clipped by 2 bases and J by 2 bases, with 10 bases between them. As DNA, the CDR3 is TGTGCCAGCAGCTTAACGAGGGATGCCTACGAGCAGTACTTC. It yields the protein CASSLTRDAYEQYF.

Only a few counts were recorded for this clone. The chain has TRBV19 and TRBJ1-4, with TRBD1 as a possible D gene (6 bases). The V end was cut by 4 bases, the J end by 0 bases, with 12 bases between. There are 16 residues in the CDR3. From germline, CDR1 is LNHDA and CDR2 SQIVND (reference sequence). The CDR3 coding sequence is TGTGCCAGTAGTAGCCCAACAGGGACAACTAATGAAAAACTGTTTTTT. It specifies CASSSPTGTTNEKLFF.

V and J are TRBV29-1 and TRBJ2-3; no reliable D call. The CDR3 contains 10 residues. Trimming shortened V by 3 bases and J by 10 bases, and 8 bases separated the two germline ends. CDR1 and CDR2 (germline): SQVTM, ANQGSEA. This CDR3 is CSVETISQYF. CDR3 DNA sequence: TGCAGCGTTGAGACGATTTCGCAGTATTTT.

This clone showed up just a few times. The chain couples TRBV5-4 to TRBJ2-1; 10 positions agree with TRBD2. Germline lookup yields CDR1 SGHNT and CDR2 YYREEE (reference sequence). Germline trimming cut 4 bases from V and 5 bases from J; bases unmatched to any gene: 15. The CDR3 is 18 amino acids. The CDR3 loop is CASSAGGLAGAPDNEQFF. CDR3 DNA: TGTGCCAGCAGCGCCGGAGGGCTAGCGGGAGCGCCGGACAATGAGCAGTTCTTC. Full variable domain (missing parts from reference TRBV5-4 and TRBJ2-1): ETGVTQSPTHLIKTRGQQVTLRCSSQSGHNTVSWYQQALGQGPQFIFQYYREEENGRGNFPPRFSGLQFPNYSSELNVNALELDDSALYLCASSAGGLAGAPDNEQFFGPGTRLTVL.

The V gene is TRBV10-3, the J gene TRBJ1-1; unclear D gene. V shed 3 bases and J shed 7 bases, with 9 bases lying between them. The CDR3 extends over 12 amino acids. Germline lookup yields CDR1 ENHRY and CDR2 SYGVKD. This CDR3 reads CAISEAEFEAFF. The CDR3 DNA sequence: TGTGCCATCAGTGAAGCGGAATTTGAAGCTTTCTTT.

This clone was found once. The genes are TRBV15 and TRBJ1-5; D might be TRBD1 (5 bases). CDR3 length equals 12 residues. Trimming pared 0 bases from V and 15 bases from J, leaving 12 bases between. CDR1 and CDR2 from the germline V gene are LNHNV and YYDKDF (reference sequence). CDR3 sequence reads: CATSRDAQGRHF. CDR3 nucleotides: TGTGCCACCAGCAGAGATGCCCAGGGAAGGCATTTT.